This T cell receptor (beta chain) was sequenced for a study of human T cells and chemical hapten exposure. The sample's time point: patch test 2, 6 weeks after DPC sensitization. Treatment: therapeutic diphenylcyclopropenone sensitization with weekly scalp DPC. This clonotype showed up just a few times. The CDR3 is 16 residues long. Germline loops: CDR1 SGDLS, CDR2 YYNGEE. V gave up 0 bases and J gave up 3 bases, with 12 bases separating them. A single record per CDR3 protein comes from TCRdb applying MiXCR to the RACE reads. This table has over 100,000 distinct CDR3 sequences, 9% to 9.5% appearing once.

This receptor was obtained from a woman between 40 and 50 years old with alopecia areata. Some clones in this sample may be carry-over from other donors' samples. Sequences were derived from whole blood, sampled in connection with sensitization to the hapten diphenylcyclopropenone (DPC). The chain uses TRBV9 and TRBJ2-2; D is possibly TRBD2 (6 bases). CDR3 coding DNA: TGTGCCAGCAGCGTAGCTCTAGCGTCGGACACCGGGGAGCTGTTTTTT. This sequence encodes CASSVALASDTGELFF.